A selection of T cell receptor beta chains follows, all from one sample in a study of control samples from healthy donors and cancer patients. Libraries were prepared by immunoSEQ multiplex PCR; TCRdb keeps only in-frame clonotypes and omits some of them. This table has 45,000 to 60,000 clones, less than 95% appearing once. Sequences were obtained from blood. The origin of the receptors is a young man in good health. CDR3s leave out the opening cysteine and the closing phenylalanine or tryptophan. Fields, in order: V gene, J gene, CDR3 protein.

TRBV27	TRBJ1-3	ASSWDSGNTIY
TRBV6-1	TRBJ1-1	ASSEGAVATEAF
TRBV6-1	TRBJ1-5	ASSEAGWGNQPQH
TRBV7-9	TRBJ2-7	ASSRNVGRYEQY
TRBV30	TRBJ2-7	AWGQRYEQY
TRBV5-1	TRBJ2-5	ASSSGQGAKETQY
TRBV5-1	TRBJ1-1	ASSPTTMNTEAF
TRBV9	TRBJ2-6	ARSVGGAGNSGANVLT
TRBV6-4	TRBJ2-2	ASSPTGEPGELF
TRBV3-1/TRBV3-2	TRBJ1-6	ASSQDRGSPLH
TRBV7-9	TRBJ1-3	ASSLGLGNTIY
TRBV19	TRBJ2-7	ASSIEWTGDYEQY
TRBV6-5	TRBJ2-7	ASTDREQY
TRBV9	TRBJ1-1	ASSVGHYTEAF
TRBV11-1	TRBJ2-5	ASSPGGGGGEETQY
TRBV7-9	TRBJ1-2	ASSLDGDPNYGYT
TRBV14	TRBJ2-3	ASSQRGLAGTDTQY
TRBV5-4	TRBJ2-2	ASSSRDKNTGELF
TRBV10-2	TRBJ2-7	ASGPTSGTLYEQY
TRBV25-1	TRBJ2-1	ASSVKGGALGEQF
TRBV7-9	TRBJ1-1	ASSFNRDTT
TRBV6-2/TRBV6-3	TRBJ1-2	ASSYSIPRHSEPYGYT
TRBV11-2	TRBJ2-5	ASSLGEGVDHQTQY
TRBV6-2/TRBV6-3	TRBJ2-7	ASSYRNSEGSGSYEQY
TRBV19	TRBJ1-2	ASSTGTDFYGYT
TRBV12-3/TRBV12-4	TRBJ2-1	ASSLGGGQF
TRBV6-6	TRBJ2-5	ASSYDREETQY